A single sample gave rise to the 18 T cell receptor beta chains below, sequenced in a study of T cell repertoires in cytomegalovirus infection. TCRdb reprocessed the reads via MiXCR and lists one record per CDR3 protein. Among 100,000 to 150,000 distinct CDR3 sequences listed, roughly 25% were seen once. These TCRs are of unknown antigen specificity. The sample taken for sequencing was PBMCs, sequenced either directly or after in vitro stimulation (not recorded which). The origin of the receptors is a human donor in good health (CMV status not recorded). Some clones in this sample may be carry-over from other donors' samples.

The chain couples TRBV6-1 to TRBJ2-1; TRBD2 matches at 7 bases. There are 15 residues in the CDR3. From germline, CDR1 is MNHNS and CDR2 SASEGT. The trim removed 5 bases at V and 6 bases at J, leaving 10 bases unmatched. The CDR3 loop is CASSYGGGSFNEQFF. As DNA, the CDR3 is TGTGCCAGCAGTTATGGGGGAGGGTCATTCAATGAGCAGTTCTTC.

The chain uses TRBV18 and TRBJ2-7; 10 bases fit TRBD1. The CDR3 totals 13 residues. V was clipped by 5 bases and J by 4 bases; unmatched bases: 2. Germline V gives CDR1 KGHSH, CDR2 LQKENI. The CDR3 is CASSGTGEYEQYF. CDR3 nucleotides: TGTGCCAGCTCAGGGACAGGGGAGTACGAGCAGTACTTC.

This clonotype was counted ten times or more. The chain links TRBV7-2 to TRBJ2-3; no reliable D call. The CDR3 extends over 13 amino acids. V lost 3 bases to trimming and J lost 2 bases, with 6 bases between them. CDR1 and CDR2 (germline): SGHTA, FQGNSA. CDR3 DNA sequence: TGTGCCAGCAGCTTGTCTTACACAGATACGCAGTATTTT. Protein: CASSLSYTDTQYF.

This chain uses TRBV4-3 with TRBJ1-2; D uncertain. The CDR3 covers 16 residues. From germline, CDR1 is LGHNA and CDR2 YSLEER. The ends were cut back, 0 bases at V and 8 bases at J, with 19 bases in the middle. The CDR3 protein is CASSQDRTVGVRGYTF. The CDR3 nucleotides read TGCGCCAGCAGCCAAGATCGGACGGTTGGGGTCCGAGGCTACACCTTC.

CDR3 region: CASSSPLREVNEQFF. DNA for the CDR3: TGTGCCAGCAGCTCCCCCTTGCGGGAGGTCAATGAGCAGTTCTTC. This chain joins TRBV7-9 and TRBJ2-1, with 8 bases identical to TRBD2. V lost 4 bases to trimming and J lost 6 bases; unmatched junction nucleotides: 8. The CDR3 length is 15 residues. CDR1 and CDR2 (germline): SEHNR, FQNEAQ (reference sequence). Full variable domain (remainder filled in from reference TRBV7-9 and TRBJ2-1): DTGVSQNPRHKITKRGQNVTFRCDPISEHNRLYWYRQTLGQGPEFLTYFQNEAQLEKSRLLSDRFSAERPKGSFSTLEIQRTEQGDSAMYLCASSSPLREVNEQFFGPGTRLTVL.

This clonotype was picked up a small number of times. V is TRBV6-5 and J is TRBJ2-2; 9 nucleotides match TRBD2. Trimming at V came to 6 bases and at J to 6 bases, leaving 17 bases not matched to a gene. The germline V gene has CDR1 MNHEY and CDR2 SVGAGI. There are 18 residues in the CDR3. Written as DNA, the CDR3 is TGTGCCAGCAGCCGCCGGGTGGGTAGCGGGAGTAGCGCCGGGGAGCTGTTTTTT. This codes for CASSRRVGSGSSAGELFF.

V usage is TRBV19 and J usage is TRBJ2-7; D remains unclear. Germline-derived CDR1 and CDR2 are LNHDA and SQIVND (reference sequence). The CDR3 spans 13 residues. V lost 3 bases to trimming and J lost 7 bases, with 13 bases between them. The CDR3 nucleotides read TGTGCCAGTAGTATCCCATACGCGCGGGAGCAGTACGTC. This gives the protein CASSIPYAREQYV.

This clonotype has a count of ten or more. In nucleotides, the CDR3 is TGTGCCAGCAGCTTAAGGGCAGAGCAGTTCTTC. Translated, it gives CASSLRAEQFF. V is TRBV7-6 and J is TRBJ2-1; D gene unclear. Germline values: CDR1 SGHVS, CDR2 FNYEAQ. The CDR3 is made up of 11 amino acids. The V and J ends lost 2 bases and 10 bases respectively, with 6 bases between them.

This clonotype showed up many times. Written as DNA, the CDR3 is TGTGCCACCAGCACAGGGGGCGCAGGGACCCAGTACTTC. It codes for CATSTGGAGTQYF. The chain couples TRBV15 to TRBJ2-5; 8 positions match TRBD1. J was trimmed by 7 bases and V by 4 bases; bases with no gene match: 5. CDR1 and CDR2 (germline): LNHNV, YYDKDF (reference sequence). The CDR3 consists of 13 residues.

This chain connects TRBV27 to TRBJ2-1, with 10 bases aligning to TRBD2. This CDR3 spans 16 amino acids. In germline, CDR1 is MNHEY, CDR2 SMNVEV (reference sequence). Losses at the gene ends were 3 bases for V and 2 bases for J; bases not matched to a gene: 4. The chain's CDR3 is CASSLLAGAAYNEQFF. As DNA, the CDR3 is TGTGCCAGCAGTTTGCTAGCGGGAGCAGCCTACAATGAGCAGTTCTTC.

This clonotype was counted only a few times. The genes are TRBV7-6 and TRBJ2-1; TRBD1 is a possible D gene (5 bases). The CDR3 is 16 residues long. V lost 1 base and J lost 1, with 11 bases in between. Germline assignment: CDR1 SGHVS and CDR2 FNYEAQ. DNA for the CDR3: TGTGCCAGCAGCTTAGTTGGGGCAGGGTCCTACAATGAGCAGTTCTTC. Its translation: CASSLVGAGSYNEQFF. The complete variable domain, with remaining parts taken from reference TRBV7-6 and TRBJ2-1, reads GAGVSQSPRYKVTKRGQDVALRCDPISGHVSLYWYRQALGQGPEFLTYFNYEAQQDKSGLPNDRFSAERPEGSISTLTIQRTEQRDSAMYRCASSLVGAGSYNEQFFGPGTRLTVL.

In this sample, this clonotype turned up a few times. CDR3 loop: CSAPRAVGETQYF. The DNA for the CDR3 is TGCAGTGCTCCTCGGGCAGTCGGAGAGACCCAGTACTTC. The V gene is TRBV20-1, the J gene TRBJ2-5; D ambiguous. Germline V gives CDR1 DFQATT, CDR2 SNEGSKA (reference sequence). The CDR3 is made up of 13 amino acids. V was cut by 5 bases and J by 4 bases, with 14 bases left in between.

V is TRBV7-6 and J is TRBJ2-7; D is unclear. V lost 5 bases and J lost 1, with 9 bases in between. The length of the CDR3 is 13 residues. Germline values: CDR1 SGHVS, CDR2 FNYEAQ. The CDR3 region is CASSRIQSYEQYV. The CDR3 DNA reads as TGTGCCAGCAGCCGAATACAGTCCTACGAGCAGTACGTC.

This clonotype was observed a single time. The CDR3 nucleotides read TGTGCCAGCAGTAGTAGTCAGGCCTACAATGAGCAGTTCTTC. Translating gives CASSSSQAYNEQFF. V and J are TRBV6-2 or TRBV6-3 and TRBJ2-1; D uncertain. CDR1 MNHEY and CDR2 SVGEGT come from the germline V gene. Trimming removed 5 bases from V and 2 bases from J, with 10 bases in between. CDR3 length equals 14 residues.

This clonotype was counted only a few times. The rearrangement joins TRBV12-3 or TRBV12-4 to TRBJ1-3; D is ambiguous. This CDR3 has 14 amino acids. V lost 7 bases and J lost 7, with 17 bases in between. CDR3 residues: CASTSDPRRNTIYF. CDR3 bases: TGTGCCAGCACCTCGGACCCGAGGAGGAACACCATATATTTT.

The chain employs TRBV10-3 and TRBJ2-1; 8 bases are shared with TRBD2. V shed 3 bases and J 1 base; nucleotides not matched to a gene: 17. From germline, CDR1 is ENHRY and CDR2 SYGVKD. This CDR3 has 20 amino acids. CDR3 protein: CAISDPSKGSGGGSYNEQFF. The CDR3 region has the DNA TGTGCCATCAGTGACCCCTCAAAAGGCTCGGGAGGGGGGTCCTACAATGAGCAGTTCTTC.

The CDR3 DNA follows: TGTGCCAGCAGGGCTAAAACAGGGGTGCCAGATACGCAGTATTTT. It yields the protein CASRAKTGVPDTQYF. V is TRBV11-2 and J is TRBJ2-3; 7 positions match TRBD1. Germline V gives CDR1 SGHAT, CDR2 FQNNGV. This CDR3 has 15 amino acids. With V trimmed by 6 bases and J by 4 bases, 10 bases remained unmatched.

The chain recombines TRBV24-1 with TRBJ2-1; no definite D call. The germline gives CDR1 KGHDR, CDR2 SFDVKD. Trimming shortened V by 4 bases and J by 2 bases, and 14 bases separated the two germline ends. This CDR3 is built from 16 residues. CDR3 in DNA: TGTGCCACCAGTGACCCTGTCGCGTCTCCCTACAATGAGCAGTTCTTC. As protein: CATSDPVASPYNEQFF.